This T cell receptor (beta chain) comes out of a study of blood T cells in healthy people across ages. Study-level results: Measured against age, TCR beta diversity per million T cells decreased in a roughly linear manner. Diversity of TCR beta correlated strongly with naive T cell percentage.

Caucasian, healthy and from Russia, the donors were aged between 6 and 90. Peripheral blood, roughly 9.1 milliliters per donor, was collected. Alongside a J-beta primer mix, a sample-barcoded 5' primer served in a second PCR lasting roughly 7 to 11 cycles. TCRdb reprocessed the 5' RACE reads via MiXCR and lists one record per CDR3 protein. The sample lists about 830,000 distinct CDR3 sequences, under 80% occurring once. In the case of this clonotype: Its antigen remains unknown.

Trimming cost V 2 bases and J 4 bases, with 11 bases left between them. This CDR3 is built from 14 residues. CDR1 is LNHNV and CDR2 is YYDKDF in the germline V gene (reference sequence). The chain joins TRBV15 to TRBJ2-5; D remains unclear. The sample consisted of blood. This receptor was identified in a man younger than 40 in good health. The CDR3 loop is CATSRQDSGETQYF. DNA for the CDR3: TGTGCCACCAGCAGACAAGACTCGGGAGAGACCCAGTACTTC.